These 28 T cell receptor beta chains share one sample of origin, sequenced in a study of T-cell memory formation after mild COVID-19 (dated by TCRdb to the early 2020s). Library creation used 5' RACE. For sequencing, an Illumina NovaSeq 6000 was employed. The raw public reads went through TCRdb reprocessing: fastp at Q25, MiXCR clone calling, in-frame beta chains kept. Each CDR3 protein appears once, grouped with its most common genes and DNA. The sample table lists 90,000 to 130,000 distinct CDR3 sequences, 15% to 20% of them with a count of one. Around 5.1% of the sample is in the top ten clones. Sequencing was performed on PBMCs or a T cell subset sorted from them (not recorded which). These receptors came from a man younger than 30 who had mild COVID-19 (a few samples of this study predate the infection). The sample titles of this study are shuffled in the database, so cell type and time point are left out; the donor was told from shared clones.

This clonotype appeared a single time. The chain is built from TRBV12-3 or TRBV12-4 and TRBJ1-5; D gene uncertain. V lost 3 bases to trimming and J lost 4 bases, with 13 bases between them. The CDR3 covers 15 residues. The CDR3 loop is CASSFYSSDNQPQHF. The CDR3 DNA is TGTGCCAGCAGTTTTTATTCCAGCGATAATCAGCCCCAGCATTTT.

The CDR3 nucleotides are TGTGCCAGCAGCCCGGCAGGAAGCACAGATACGCAGTATTTT. It yields the protein CASSPAGSTDTQYF. V gene TRBV5-5 combines with J gene TRBJ2-3; D is unclear. The V gene lost 4 bases and the J gene lost 0 bases, with 9 bases spanning the gap. The CDR3 has 14 amino acids. From germline, CDR1 is SGHKS and CDR2 YYEKEE (reference sequence).

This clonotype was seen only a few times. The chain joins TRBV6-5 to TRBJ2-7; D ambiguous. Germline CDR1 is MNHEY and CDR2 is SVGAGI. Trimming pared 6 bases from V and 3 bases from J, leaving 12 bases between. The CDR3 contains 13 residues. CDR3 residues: CASRSSPYYEQYF. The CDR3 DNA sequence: TGTGCCAGCAGGAGCAGCCCTTACTACGAGCAGTACTTC.

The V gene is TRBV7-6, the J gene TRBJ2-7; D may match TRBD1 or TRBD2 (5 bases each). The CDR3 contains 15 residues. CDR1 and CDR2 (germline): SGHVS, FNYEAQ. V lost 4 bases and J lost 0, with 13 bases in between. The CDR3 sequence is CASSSSGTFSYEQYF. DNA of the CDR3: TGTGCCAGCAGCTCGTCCGGGACGTTCTCCTACGAGCAGTACTTC.

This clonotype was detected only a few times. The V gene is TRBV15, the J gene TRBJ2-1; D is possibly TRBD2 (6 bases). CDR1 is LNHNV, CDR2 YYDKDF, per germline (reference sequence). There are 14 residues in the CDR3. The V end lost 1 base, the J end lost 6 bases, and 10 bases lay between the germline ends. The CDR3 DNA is TGTGCCACCAGCAGAGGGGGGGATAGCAATGAGCAGTTCTTC. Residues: CATSRGGDSNEQFF.

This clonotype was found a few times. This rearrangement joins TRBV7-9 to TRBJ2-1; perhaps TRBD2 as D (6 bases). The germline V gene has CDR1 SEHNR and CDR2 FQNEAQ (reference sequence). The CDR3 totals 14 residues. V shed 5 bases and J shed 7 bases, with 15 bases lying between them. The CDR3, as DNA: TGTGCCAGCAGCCCGGAGTGGGGGAGGAATGAGCAGTTCTTC. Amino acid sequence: CASSPEWGRNEQFF.

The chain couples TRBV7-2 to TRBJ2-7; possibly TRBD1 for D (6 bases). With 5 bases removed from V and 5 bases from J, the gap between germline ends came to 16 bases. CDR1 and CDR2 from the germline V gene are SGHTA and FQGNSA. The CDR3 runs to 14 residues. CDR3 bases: TGTGCCAGCAGCCGAAGGACAGCCGATAACGAGCAGTACTTC. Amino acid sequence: CASSRRTADNEQYF. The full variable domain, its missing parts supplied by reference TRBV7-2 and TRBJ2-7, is GAGVSQSPSNKVTEKGKDVELRCDPISGHTALYWYRQSLGQGLEFLIYFQGNSAPDKSGLPSDRFSAERTGGSVSTLTIQRTQQEDSAVYLCASSRRTADNEQYFGPGTRLTVT.

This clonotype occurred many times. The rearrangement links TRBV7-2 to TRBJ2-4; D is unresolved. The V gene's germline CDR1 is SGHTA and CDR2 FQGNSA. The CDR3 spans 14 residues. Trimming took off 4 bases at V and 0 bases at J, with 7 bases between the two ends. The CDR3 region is CASSSRVAKNIQYF. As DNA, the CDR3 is TGTGCCAGCAGCTCACGTGTAGCCAAAAACATTCAGTACTTC. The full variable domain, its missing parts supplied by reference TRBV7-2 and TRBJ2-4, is GAGVSQSPSNKVTEKGKDVELRCDPISGHTALYWYRQSLGQGLEFLIYFQGNSAPDKSGLPSDRFSAERTGGSVSTLTIQRTQQEDSAVYLCASSSRVAKNIQYFGAGTRLSVL.

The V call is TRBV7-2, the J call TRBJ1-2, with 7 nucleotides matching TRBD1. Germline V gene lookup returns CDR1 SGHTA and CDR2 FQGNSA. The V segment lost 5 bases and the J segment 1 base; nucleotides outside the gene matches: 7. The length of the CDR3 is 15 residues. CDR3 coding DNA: TGTGCCAGCAGCCCGCGACAGGGACGTAACTATGGCTACACCTTC. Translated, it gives CASSPRQGRNYGYTF. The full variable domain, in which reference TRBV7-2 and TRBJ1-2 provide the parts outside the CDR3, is GAGVSQSPSNKVTEKGKDVELRCDPISGHTALYWYRQSLGQGLEFLIYFQGNSAPDKSGLPSDRFSAERTGGSVSTLTIQRTQQEDSAVYLCASSPRQGRNYGYTFGSGTRLTVV.

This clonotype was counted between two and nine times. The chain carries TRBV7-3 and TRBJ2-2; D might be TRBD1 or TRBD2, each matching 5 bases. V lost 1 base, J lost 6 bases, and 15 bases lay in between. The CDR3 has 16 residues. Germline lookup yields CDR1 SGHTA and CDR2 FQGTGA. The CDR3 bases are TGTGCCAGCAGCTTAAGGGGGTTCGAAGGGTCCGGGGAGCTGTTTTTT. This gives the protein CASSLRGFEGSGELFF.

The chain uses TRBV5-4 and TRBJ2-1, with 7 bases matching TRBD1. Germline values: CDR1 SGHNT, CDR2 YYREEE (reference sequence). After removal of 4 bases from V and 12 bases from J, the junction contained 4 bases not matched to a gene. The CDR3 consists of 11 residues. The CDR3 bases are TGTGCCAGCAGCACGACAGGGAGGCAGTTCTTC. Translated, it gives CASSTTGRQFF.

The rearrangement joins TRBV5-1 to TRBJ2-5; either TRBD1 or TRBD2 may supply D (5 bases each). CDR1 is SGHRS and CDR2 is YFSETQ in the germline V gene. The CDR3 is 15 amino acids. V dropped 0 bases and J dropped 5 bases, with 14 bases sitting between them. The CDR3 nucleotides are TGCGCCAGCAGCTTGGAATCGGGGACGAGGGAGACCCAGTACTTC. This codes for CASSLESGTRETQYF.

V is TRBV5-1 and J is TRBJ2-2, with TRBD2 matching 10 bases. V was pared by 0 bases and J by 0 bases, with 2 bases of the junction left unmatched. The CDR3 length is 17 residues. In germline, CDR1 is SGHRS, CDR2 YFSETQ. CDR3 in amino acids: CASSLGTSGANTGELFF. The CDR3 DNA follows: TGCGCCAGCAGCTTGGGAACTAGCGGGGCGAACACCGGGGAGCTGTTTTTT.

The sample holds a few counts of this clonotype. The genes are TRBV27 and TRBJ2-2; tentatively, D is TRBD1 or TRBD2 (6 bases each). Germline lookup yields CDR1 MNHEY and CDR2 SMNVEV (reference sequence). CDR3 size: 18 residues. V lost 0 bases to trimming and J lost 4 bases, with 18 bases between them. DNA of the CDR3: TGTGCCAGCAGTTTATCGGTTAGGGGGTCAGCGGGCACCGGGGAGCTGTTTTTT. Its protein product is CASSLSVRGSAGTGELFF.

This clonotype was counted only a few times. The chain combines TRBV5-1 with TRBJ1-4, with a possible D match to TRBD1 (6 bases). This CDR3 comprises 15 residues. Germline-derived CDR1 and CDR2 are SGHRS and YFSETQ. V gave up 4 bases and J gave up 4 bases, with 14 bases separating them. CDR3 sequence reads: CASSDAGANNEKLFF. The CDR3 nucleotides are TGCGCCAGCAGCGACGCAGGGGCGAATAATGAAAAACTGTTTTTT.

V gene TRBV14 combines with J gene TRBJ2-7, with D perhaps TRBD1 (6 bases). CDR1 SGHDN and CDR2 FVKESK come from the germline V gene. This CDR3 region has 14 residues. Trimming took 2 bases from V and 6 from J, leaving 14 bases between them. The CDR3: CASSQTRQAPEQYF. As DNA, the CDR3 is TGTGCCAGCAGCCAAACGAGACAGGCCCCCGAGCAGTACTTC. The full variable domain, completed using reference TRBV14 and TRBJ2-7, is EAGVTQFPSHSVIEKGQTVTLRCDPISGHDNLYWYRRVMGKEIKFLLHFVKESKQDESGMPNNRFLAERTGGTYSTLKVQPAELEDSGVYFCASSQTRQAPEQYFGPGTRLTVT.

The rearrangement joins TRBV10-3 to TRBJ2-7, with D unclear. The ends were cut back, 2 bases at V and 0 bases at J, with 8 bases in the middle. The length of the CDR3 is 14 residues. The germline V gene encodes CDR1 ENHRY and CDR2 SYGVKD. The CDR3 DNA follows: TGTGCCATCAGTGAGGAATTCAGCTCCTACGAGCAGTACTTC. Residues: CAISEEFSSYEQYF.

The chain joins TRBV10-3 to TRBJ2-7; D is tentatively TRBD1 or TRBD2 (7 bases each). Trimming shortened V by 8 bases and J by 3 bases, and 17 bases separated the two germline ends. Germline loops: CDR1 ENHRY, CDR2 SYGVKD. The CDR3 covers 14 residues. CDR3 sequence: CAIGGVTGNYEQYF. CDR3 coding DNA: TGTGCCATCGGGGGGGTGACAGGGAACTACGAGCAGTACTTC.

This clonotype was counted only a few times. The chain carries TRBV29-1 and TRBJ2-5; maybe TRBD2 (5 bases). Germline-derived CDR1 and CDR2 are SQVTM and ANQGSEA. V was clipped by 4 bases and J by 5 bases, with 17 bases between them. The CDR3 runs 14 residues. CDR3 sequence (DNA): TGCAGCGTTGCGCACAACTTCGGGGAGGAGACCCAGTACTTC. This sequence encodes CSVAHNFGEETQYF.

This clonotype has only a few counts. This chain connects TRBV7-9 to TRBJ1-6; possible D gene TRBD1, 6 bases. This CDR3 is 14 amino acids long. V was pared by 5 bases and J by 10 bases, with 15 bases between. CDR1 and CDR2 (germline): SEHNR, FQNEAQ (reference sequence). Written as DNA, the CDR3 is TGTGCCAGCAGCAGCCAGGGGTGGGGATCACCCCTCCACTTT. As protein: CASSSQGWGSPLHF.

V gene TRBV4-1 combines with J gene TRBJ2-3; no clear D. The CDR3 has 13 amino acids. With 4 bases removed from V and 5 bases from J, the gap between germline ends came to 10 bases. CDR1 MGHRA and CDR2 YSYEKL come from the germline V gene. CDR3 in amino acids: CASSPTSGDTQYF. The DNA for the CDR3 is TGCGCCAGCAGCCCCACTTCGGGAGATACGCAGTATTTT.

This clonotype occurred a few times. CDR3 region: CASSTGGAYSYGYTF. Here the CDR3 DNA reads TGTGCCAGCAGTACAGGGGGGGCATACAGTTATGGCTACACCTTC. The chain couples TRBV12-3 or TRBV12-4 to TRBJ1-2; 8 positions agree with TRBD1. This CDR3 has 15 amino acids. After removal of 5 bases from V and 5 bases from J, the junction contained 10 bases not matched to a gene.

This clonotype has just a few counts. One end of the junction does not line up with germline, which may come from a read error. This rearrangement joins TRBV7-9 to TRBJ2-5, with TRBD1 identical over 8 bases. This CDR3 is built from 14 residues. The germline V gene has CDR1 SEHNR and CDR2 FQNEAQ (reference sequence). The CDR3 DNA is TGTGCCAGCAGCTCGGCGACTACAGGGGGAATATCAAACTTC. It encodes CASSSATTGGISNF.

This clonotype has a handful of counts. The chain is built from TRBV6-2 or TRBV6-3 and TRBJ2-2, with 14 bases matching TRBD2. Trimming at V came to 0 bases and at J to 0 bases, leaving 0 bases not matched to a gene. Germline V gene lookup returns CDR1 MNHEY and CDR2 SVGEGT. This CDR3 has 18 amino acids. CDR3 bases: TGTGCCAGCAGTTACTCGGGACTAGCGGGAGCGAACACCGGGGAGCTGTTTTTT. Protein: CASSYSGLAGANTGELFF.

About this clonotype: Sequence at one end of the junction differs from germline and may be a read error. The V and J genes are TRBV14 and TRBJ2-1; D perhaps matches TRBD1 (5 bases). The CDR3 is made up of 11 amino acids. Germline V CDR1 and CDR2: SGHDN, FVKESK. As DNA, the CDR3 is TGTGCCAGCAGCCAGATGGGGCCCTTAATCTTC. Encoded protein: CASSQMGPLIF.

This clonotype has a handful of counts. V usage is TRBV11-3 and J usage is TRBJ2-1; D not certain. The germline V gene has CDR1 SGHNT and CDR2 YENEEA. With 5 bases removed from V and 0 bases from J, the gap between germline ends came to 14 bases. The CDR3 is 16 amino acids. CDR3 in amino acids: CASSPGRLFSYNEQFF. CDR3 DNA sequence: TGTGCCAGCAGCCCAGGTAGGCTCTTCTCCTACAATGAGCAGTTCTTC.

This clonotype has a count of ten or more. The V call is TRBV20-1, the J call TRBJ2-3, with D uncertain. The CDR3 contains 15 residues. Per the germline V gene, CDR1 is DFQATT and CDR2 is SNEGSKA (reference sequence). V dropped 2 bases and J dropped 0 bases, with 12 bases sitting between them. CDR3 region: CSARLAASSTDTQYF. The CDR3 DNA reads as TGCAGTGCTAGATTGGCCGCATCTAGCACAGATACGCAGTATTTT.

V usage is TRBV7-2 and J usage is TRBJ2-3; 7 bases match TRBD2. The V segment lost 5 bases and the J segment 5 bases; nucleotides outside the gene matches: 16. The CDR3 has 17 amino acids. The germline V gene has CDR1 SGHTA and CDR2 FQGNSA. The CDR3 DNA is TGTGCCAGCAGCCCTCGAGGGGCCAGCGGGGTCAGAGATACGCAGTATTTT. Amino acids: CASSPRGASGVRDTQYF.